Included here is one T cell receptor (beta chain) sequence, with context. Its antigen is as yet unknown. Germline loops: CDR1 GTSNPN, CDR2 SVGIG (reference sequence). This CDR3 is 15 amino acids long. The data belong to a study of shared clonotypes between healthy human individuals. Overall study context: Three plates each covered CD4 naive and memory; CD8 naive two, CD8 memory one.

Broader study findings: Expectations were that clonotype sharing among donors would be affected by sequencing depth.

Every donor was a Caucasian adult from Nashville, Tennessee. Investigators divided CD4+ cells into CD45RA+ naive and CD45RA-negative memory subsets. Sequencing was performed with immunoSEQ multiplex PCR; in TCRdb, only in-frame clones are kept and a portion is missing. Of about 1 million clones in the sample, more than 65% are singletons; the top ten hold 1.5%. The clonotype comes from a man younger than 35 in good health. Material for sequencing was memory CD4+ T cells sorted from blood. Subset indicated: CD45RA-negative fraction. V usage is TRBV30 and J usage is TRBJ2-5; D tentatively reads TRBD1 or TRBD2 (5 bases each). The DNA end lines up better with TRBJ2-7; the J call may be wrong. CDR3 sequence (DNA): TGTGCCTGTAGACCTCCAGGGACGAGGGAGTACGAGCAGTACTTC. Translating it yields CACRPPGTREYEQYF.